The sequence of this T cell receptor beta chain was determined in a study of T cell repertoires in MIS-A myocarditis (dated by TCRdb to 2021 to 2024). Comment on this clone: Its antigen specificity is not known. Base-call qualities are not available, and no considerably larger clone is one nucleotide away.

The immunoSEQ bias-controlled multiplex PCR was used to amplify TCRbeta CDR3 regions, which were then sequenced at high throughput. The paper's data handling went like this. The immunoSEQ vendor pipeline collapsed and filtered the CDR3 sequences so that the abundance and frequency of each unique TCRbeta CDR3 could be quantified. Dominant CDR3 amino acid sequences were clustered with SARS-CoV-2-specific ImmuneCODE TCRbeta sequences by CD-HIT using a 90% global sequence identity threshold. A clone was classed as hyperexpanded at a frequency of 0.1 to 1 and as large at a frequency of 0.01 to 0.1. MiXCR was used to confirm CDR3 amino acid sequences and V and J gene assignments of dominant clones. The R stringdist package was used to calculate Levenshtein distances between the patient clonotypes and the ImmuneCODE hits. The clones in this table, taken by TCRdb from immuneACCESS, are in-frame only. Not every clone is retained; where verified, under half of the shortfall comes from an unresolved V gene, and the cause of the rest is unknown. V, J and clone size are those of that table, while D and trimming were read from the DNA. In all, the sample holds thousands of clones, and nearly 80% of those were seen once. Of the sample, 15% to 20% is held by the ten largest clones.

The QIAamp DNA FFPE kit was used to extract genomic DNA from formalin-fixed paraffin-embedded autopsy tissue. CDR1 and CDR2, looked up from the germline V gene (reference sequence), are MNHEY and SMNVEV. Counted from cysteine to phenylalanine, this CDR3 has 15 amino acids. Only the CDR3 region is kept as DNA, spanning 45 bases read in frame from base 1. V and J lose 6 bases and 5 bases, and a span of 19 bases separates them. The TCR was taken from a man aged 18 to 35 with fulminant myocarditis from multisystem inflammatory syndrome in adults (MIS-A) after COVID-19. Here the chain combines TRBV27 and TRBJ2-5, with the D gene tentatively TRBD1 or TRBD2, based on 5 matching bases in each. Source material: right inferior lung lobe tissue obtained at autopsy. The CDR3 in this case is CASSRKPGPPETQYF. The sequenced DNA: TGTGCCAGCAGCCGCAAACCGGGACCCCCCGAGACCCAGTACTTC.